This T cell receptor (beta chain) was observed in a study of blood T cells in healthy people across ages. CDR3 length: 14 amino acids. The J segment lost 4 bases and the V segment lost 7 bases, leaving 8 bases of the junction unmatched. Germline-derived CDR1 and CDR2 are LGHNA and YNFKEQ. Together with a sample-barcoded 5' primer, a J-beta primer mix was included in a second PCR lasting roughly 6 to 12 cycles. TCRdb used MiXCR to reprocess the 5' RACE reads, holding one entry per CDR3 protein. The sample has roughly 1,100,000 distinct CDR3 sequences, under 30% seen once. This sample also appeared in a second study, on T cells of mothers and their children.

This TCR came from a girl aged 2 to 10 in good health. Sequencing input: blood. The chain joins TRBV4-2 to TRBJ2-7, with 9 bases aligning to TRBD1. The CDR3 loop reads CASIYGTGRYEQYF. CDR3 bases: TGTGCCAGCATCTACGGGACAGGGAGGTACGAGCAGTACTTC.